The 17 T cell receptor beta chains in this list originate from one sample, sequenced in a study of blood T cell repertoires in COVID-19. Sequencing used immunoSEQ multiplex PCR; TCRdb keeps in-frame clones, though not all of them. In the table there are approximately 66,000 clones, more than 70% of which are singletons. The sample was peripheral blood. These receptors came from a woman between 50 and 59 years old with active or convalescent COVID-19.

The chain joins TRBV5-1 to TRBJ1-1, with TRBD1 as a possible D gene (5 bases). Trimming left V 4 bases short and J 0 bases short, with 13 bases between. Germline values: CDR1 SGHRS, CDR2 YFSETQ. The CDR3 runs 15 residues. CDR3 sequence reads: CASSPRLGLNTEAFF. CDR3 bases: TGCGCCAGCAGCCCTCGGCTGGGGCTGAACACTGAAGCTTTCTTT. Together with reference TRBV5-1 and TRBJ1-1, the CDR3 gives the full variable domain: KAGVTQTPRYLIKTRGQQVTLSCSPISGHRSVSWYQQTPGQGLQFLFEYFSETQRNKGNFPGRFSGRQFSNSRSEMNVSTLELGDSALYLCASSPRLGLNTEAFFGQGTRLTVV.

The CDR3 DNA follows: TGTGCCAGCAGTGGTATCAGGACAGGTCCCCCCCAGAATCAGCCCCAGCATTTT. Protein sequence: CASSGIRTGPPQNQPQHF. The J gene is TRBJ1-5, the V gene TRBV6-1; 7 nucleotides agree with TRBD1. The length of the CDR3 is 18 residues. V lost 4 bases, J lost 4 bases, and 16 bases stayed unmatched. Germline V gene sequence: CDR1 MNHNS, CDR2 SASEGT.

This clone was picked up one time. V is TRBV9 and J is TRBJ2-1; tentative D call: TRBD2 (6 bases). The germline gives CDR1 SGDLS, CDR2 YYNGEE. The CDR3 has 17 residues. Deletions cut 0 bases from V and 1 base from J, with 14 bases between. For the CDR3, the DNA is TGTGCCAGCAGCGTAGCGTTGGGACTCCAATCCTACAATGAGCAGTTCTTC. Amino acids: CASSVALGLQSYNEQFF.

The V and J genes are TRBV18 and TRBJ2-7; D may be TRBD1 (6 bases). V was shortened by 0 bases and J by 7 bases, with 10 bases between the two germline ends. The CDR3 consists of 13 residues. CDR1 and CDR2 from the germline V gene are KGHSH and LQKENI. The DNA for the CDR3 is TGTGCCAGCTCACCACCGGCTAGGGGGGAGCAGTACTTC. Its protein product is CASSPPARGEQYF.

V and J are TRBV9 and TRBJ2-1, with 11 bases aligning to TRBD1. From germline, CDR1 is SGDLS and CDR2 YYNGEE. Germline trimming cut 0 bases from V and 6 bases from J; bases unmatched to any gene: 11. This CDR3 region has 18 residues. CDR3 bases: TGTGCCAGCAGCGTAGATTGGCTCGGGACAGGGGGTTTCAATGAGCAGTTCTTC. This sequence encodes CASSVDWLGTGGFNEQFF.

This chain's CDR3 is CASSLGGGEQFF. CDR3 nucleotides: TGTGCCAGCAGCTTGGGAGGGGGTGAGCAGTTCTTC. The V call is TRBV7-9, the J call TRBJ2-1; D may be TRBD2 (7 bases). V was pared by 3 bases and J by 9 bases, with 9 bases between. The CDR3 is made up of 12 amino acids. Germline assignment: CDR1 SEHNR and CDR2 FQNEAQ (reference sequence). Supplemented by reference TRBV7-9 and TRBJ2-1, the full variable domain reads DTGVSQNPRHKITKRGQNVTFRCDPISEHNRLYWYRQTLGQGPEFLTYFQNEAQLEKSRLLSDRFSAERPKGSFSTLEIQRTEQGDSAMYLCASSLGGGEQFFGPGTRLTVL.

This chain links TRBV2 with TRBJ1-3; the D is unclear. The CDR3 length is 14 residues. CDR1 and CDR2 from the germline V gene are SNHLY and FYNNEI. V lost 3 bases, J lost 0 bases, and 6 bases lay in between. The CDR3 is CASSDYLSGNTIYF. The CDR3 region has the DNA TGTGCCAGCAGTGATTATCTCTCTGGAAACACCATATATTTT.

The chain recombines TRBV5-4 with TRBJ2-7; TRBD1 aligns across 7 bases. V was pared by 3 bases and J by 4 bases, with 7 bases of the junction left unmatched. Germline V gene lookup returns CDR1 SGHNT and CDR2 YYREEE (reference sequence). The CDR3 extends over 14 amino acids. The CDR3 DNA is TGTGCCAGCAGCTCGGCAGGGGGTACGTACGAGCAGTACTTC. Translating gives CASSSAGGTYEQYF.

The chain combines TRBV9 with TRBJ2-3, with 8 positions matching TRBD2. V gave up 1 base and J gave up 4 bases; unmatched junction bases: 8. The CDR3 loop spans 16 amino acids. The germline gives CDR1 SGDLS, CDR2 YYNGEE. In DNA, the CDR3 is TGTGCCAGCAGCGTATTTACGGGAGGGCCAGCAGATACGCAGTATTTT. Translation: CASSVFTGGPADTQYF. The full variable domain, its missing parts supplied by reference TRBV9 and TRBJ2-3, is DSGVTQTPKHLITATGQRVTLRCSPRSGDLSVYWYQQSLDQGLQFLIQYYNGEERAKGNILERFSAQQFPDLHSELNLSSLELGDSALYFCASSVFTGGPADTQYFGPGTRLTVL.

The chain is built from TRBV6-1 and TRBJ2-7; 9 nucleotides line up with TRBD2. Germline trimming cut 3 bases from V and 3 bases from J; bases unmatched to any gene: 9. Germline V lookup: CDR1 MNHNS, CDR2 SASEGT. The CDR3 sequence is 16 residues long. CDR3 sequence (DNA): TGTGCCAGCAGTGAGGGGGTGATAGCGGGAGTCTACGAGCAGTACTTC. Translation: CASSEGVIAGVYEQYF.

This clone was observed a handful of times. This chain connects TRBV5-1 to TRBJ1-5, with D unresolved. Per germline, CDR1 SGHRS and CDR2 YFSETQ. The CDR3 extends over 14 amino acids. Trimming left V 2 bases short and J 6 bases short, with 12 bases between. The CDR3 DNA reads as TGCGCCAGCAGCTTCGGGGAGGACGGTCAGCCCCAGCATTTT. It translates to CASSFGEDGQPQHF.

V is TRBV18 and J is TRBJ1-2; D unclear. The CDR3 is 15 amino acids. Looked up from germline, CDR1 is KGHSH and CDR2 is LQKENI. V gave up 3 bases and J gave up 8 bases, with 19 bases separating them. CDR3 sequence reads: CASSPTGGPGGGYTF. The CDR3 nucleotides read TGTGCCAGCTCACCTACCGGTGGACCGGGAGGAGGCTACACCTTC. Combining the CDR3 with reference TRBV18 and TRBJ1-2 gives the whole variable domain NAGVMQNPRHLVRRRGQEARLRCSPMKGHSHVYWYRQLPEEGLKFMVYLQKENIIDESGMPKERFSAEFPKEGPSILRIQQVVRGDSAAYFCASSPTGGPGGGYTFGSGTRLTVV.

This chain joins TRBV15 and TRBJ1-1, with TRBD1 identical over 9 bases. This CDR3 region has 20 residues. Trimming cost V 0 bases and J 2 bases; bases outside gene matches: 16. Germline lookup yields CDR1 LNHNV and CDR2 YYDKDF (reference sequence). DNA for the CDR3: TGTGCCACCAGCAGAGAAGTAGCGTTCCACAGGGGGCGGAATAACACTGAAGCTTTCTTT. This codes for CATSREVAFHRGRNNTEAFF.

The V call is TRBV11-2, the J call TRBJ2-2; no reliable D call. Germline loops: CDR1 SGHAT, CDR2 FQNNGV. With 3 bases removed from V and 1 base from J, the gap between germline ends came to 6 bases. The CDR3 runs 14 residues. This CDR3 is CASSFGGNTGELFF. CDR3 sequence (DNA): TGTGCCAGCAGCTTTGGCGGGAACACCGGGGAGCTGTTTTTT.

The V and J genes are TRBV5-6 and TRBJ1-2; no definite D call. The CDR3 spans 13 residues. Per germline, CDR1 SGHDT and CDR2 YYEEEE. The V gene lost 4 bases and the J gene lost 2 bases, with 9 bases spanning the gap. The CDR3 region is CASSGDNNYGYTF. CDR3 nucleotides: TGTGCCAGCAGCGGCGACAACAACTATGGCTACACCTTC. Combining the CDR3 with reference TRBV5-6 and TRBJ1-2 gives the whole variable domain DAGVTQSPTHLIKTRGQQVTLRCSPKSGHDTVSWYQQALGQGPQFIFQYYEEEERQRGNFPDRFSGHQFPNYSSELNVNALLLGDSALYLCASSGDNNYGYTFGSGTRLTVV.

V is TRBV7-6 and J is TRBJ2-5, with TRBD1 matching 9 bases. The CDR3 length is 16 residues. V gave up 5 bases and J gave up 4 bases; unmatched junction bases: 11. Germline V gene data show CDR1 as SGHVS and CDR2 as FNYEAQ. This CDR3 reads CASSQRTGGFGETQYF. CDR3 bases: TGTGCCAGCAGCCAACGTACAGGGGGCTTTGGAGAGACCCAGTACTTC.

V is TRBV29-1 and J is TRBJ2-7; TRBD2 aligns across 11 bases. V lost 0 bases and J lost 6; bases outside the gene matches: 7. This CDR3 contains 15 residues. Looked up from germline, CDR1 is SQVTM and CDR2 is ANQGSEA. As DNA, the CDR3 is TGCAGCGTTGAAGATAATAGCGGGAGGGCTTTCGAGCAGTACTTC. This codes for CSVEDNSGRAFEQYF.